The 2 T cell receptor beta chains below come from one sample, sequenced in a study of blood T cell repertoires in COVID-19. Only in-frame clones appear in the TCRdb table, and some are missing; sequencing was by immunoSEQ multiplex PCR. The data show approximately 330,000 clones, approximately 86% seen once. The material sequenced was PBMCs or T cells enriched from blood (not recorded which). The receptors here all came from a middle-aged woman with acute COVID-19.

The genes are TRBV7-8 and TRBJ1-2; tentatively, D is TRBD1 (5 bases). The V gene lost 2 bases and the J gene lost 7 bases, with 17 bases spanning the gap. CDR1 is SGHVS and CDR2 is FQNEAQ in the germline V gene. The CDR3 loop spans 15 amino acids. CDR3 region: CASSLNWGGDLGYTF. CDR3 sequence (DNA): TGTGCCAGCAGCTTAAACTGGGGAGGGGACCTTGGCTACACCTTC.

V usage is TRBV12-5 and J usage is TRBJ2-2; TRBD1 aligns across 9 bases. The V and J ends lost 6 bases and 3 bases, in that order; junction bases with no gene match: 5. CDR3 length: 15 amino acids. The germline CDR1 and CDR2 sequences are LGHNT and FRNRAP. The DNA for the CDR3 is TGTGCTAGTGGCACAGGACAGGGGTACACCGGGGAGCTGTTTTTT. This codes for CASGTGQGYTGELFF. Complete variable domain (other parts from reference TRBV12-5 and TRBJ2-2): DARVTQTPRHKVTEMGQEVTMRCQPILGHNTVFWYRQTMMQGLELLAYFRNRAPLDDSGMPKDRFSAEMPDATLATLKIQPSEPRDSAVYFCASGTGQGYTGELFFGEGSRLTVL.